The 11 T cell receptor beta chains in this list originate from one sample, sequenced in a study of regulatory T cells in long-lasting Graves disease. Time point indicated: newly diagnosed GD, antithyroid drugs for less than 3 months. PBMC-extracted RNA yielded the TCR library. HTBI primers from iRepertoire and Arm-PCR of CDR3 regions yielded the TCR beta libraries. In TCRdb, the multiplex PCR reads were re-called with MiXCR into one record per CDR3 protein. The sample consists of approximately 560,000 distinct CDR3 sequences, around 16% of them appearing once. The same specimen was also included in a second study, on T cells in Graves' hyperthyroidism and ophthalmopathy.

The sequencing here drew on peripheral blood mononuclear cells (PBMCs), taken at new diagnosis, from a patient treated with antithyroid drugs. The receptors were sampled from a man aged 18 to 29 with Graves disease.

This clonotype was observed a few times. This chain links TRBV11-2 with TRBJ2-2; D remains unclear. Germline CDR1 reads SGHAT; CDR2 reads FQNNGV. This CDR3 region has 13 residues. The ends were cut back, 6 bases at V and 3 bases at J, with 8 bases in the middle. DNA of the CDR3: TGTGCCAGCAGTTTCCCGCACACCGGGGAGCTGTTTTTT. Translated: CASSFPHTGELFF.

The genes are TRBV24-1 and TRBJ2-3; weak D call: TRBD2 (5 bases). CDR3 length: 17 residues. CDR1 is KGHDR and CDR2 is SFDVKD in the germline V gene. The V and J ends lost 5 bases and 0 bases respectively, with 17 bases between them. CDR3 region: CATSAGSARISTDTQYF. In DNA, the CDR3 is TGTGCCACCAGTGCGGGTAGCGCGAGGATTAGCACAGATACGCAGTATTTT.

The J gene is TRBJ2-7, the V gene TRBV7-3, with a weak D call TRBD1 (6 bases). Trimming removed 6 bases from V and 5 bases from J, with 14 bases in between. This CDR3 comprises 13 residues. Germline values: CDR1 SGHTA, CDR2 FQGTGA. The CDR3 loop is CASSLAGANEQYF. CDR3 bases: TGTGCCAGCAGTTTAGCAGGGGCGAACGAGCAGTACTTC.

The table lists this clonotype with a few counts. The rearrangement joins TRBV9 to TRBJ2-7, with 8 positions matching TRBD2. Germline CDR1 is SGDLS and CDR2 is YYNGEE. V lost 4 bases to trimming and J lost 5 bases; unmatched junction nucleotides: 11. This CDR3 has 15 amino acids. The CDR3 is CASSLTGLALNEQYF. DNA of the CDR3: TGTGCCAGCAGCCTTACCGGACTAGCCCTCAACGAGCAGTACTTC.

V usage is TRBV5-1 and J usage is TRBJ1-5, with D maybe TRBD1 (5 bases). The CDR3 extends over 15 amino acids. V was pared by 3 bases and J by 2 bases, with 12 bases between. The germline gives CDR1 SGHRS, CDR2 YFSETQ. The CDR3 coding sequence is TGCGCCAGCAGCTCAGGGATGATGGGCAATCAGCCCCAGCATTTT. Protein: CASSSGMMGNQPQHF.

The chain carries TRBV2 and TRBJ2-7, with 11 bases that match TRBD2. Germline CDR1 is SNHLY and CDR2 is FYNNEI. Trimming removed 3 bases from V and 6 bases from J; junction bases left unmatched: 7. This CDR3 is 15 amino acids long. CDR3: CASSDQWLAGGEQYF. The CDR3 DNA reads TGTGCCAGCAGTGATCAGTGGCTAGCGGGAGGCGAGCAGTACTTC.

In its sample, this clonotype was seen many times. The genes are TRBV27 and TRBJ2-7; 7 nucleotides agree with TRBD2. Germline V gene lookup returns CDR1 MNHEY and CDR2 SMNVEV (reference sequence). CDR3 length equals 15 residues. V was clipped by 3 bases and J by 2 bases; unmatched bases: 7. The CDR3: CASSFFGGTAYEQYF. The CDR3 nucleotides read TGTGCCAGCAGTTTTTTCGGGGGGACTGCCTACGAGCAGTACTTC.

This chain links TRBV5-6 with TRBJ2-1, with 7 bases aligning to TRBD2. The CDR3 is 19 residues long. Germline CDR1 is SGHDT and CDR2 is YYEEEE. The V segment lost 1 base and the J segment 8 bases; nucleotides outside the gene matches: 21. This CDR3 reads CASSLLGPGGSEGGDEQFF. The CDR3, as DNA: TGTGCCAGCAGCTTGTTGGGACCCGGCGGGAGTGAAGGAGGCGATGAGCAGTTCTTC.

J is TRBJ2-7 and V is TRBV9; weak D call: TRBD2 (6 bases). V lost 0 bases to trimming and J lost 2 bases, with 12 bases between them. The CDR3 runs to 15 residues. Germline V CDR1 and CDR2: SGDLS, YYNGEE. In DNA, the CDR3 is TGTGCCAGCAGCGTAGGTGGGGGGATCGCCTACGAGCAGTACTTC. Encoded protein: CASSVGGGIAYEQYF.

This clonotype was recorded at least ten times. The V call is TRBV20-1, the J call TRBJ2-3; D gene uncertain. The CDR3 length is 13 residues. Germline values: CDR1 DFQATT, CDR2 SNEGSKA (reference sequence). Trimming left V 6 bases short and J 1 base short, with 11 bases between. CDR3 loop: CSAPKGGTDTQYF. CDR3 DNA sequence: TGCAGTGCCCCGAAAGGTGGCACAGATACGCAGTATTTT.

This clonotype came up many times. J is TRBJ1-2 and V is TRBV30, with no clear D. The CDR3 is made up of 11 amino acids. Trimming pared 2 bases from V and 1 base from J, leaving 2 bases between. Germline V CDR1 and CDR2: GTSNPN, SVGIG (reference sequence). CDR3 coding DNA: TGTGCCTGGAGTCTTAACTATGGCTACACCTTC. It is translated as CAWSLNYGYTF.